This TCR beta chain comes out of a study of T cells in Graves' hyperthyroidism and ophthalmopathy. Graves' hyperthyroidism was deemed stable given no ophthalmopathy progression within 18 months. This clonotype was recorded once. Its antigen is not known. Notes on the study in general: Most clonotypes that expanded in the thyroid above 0.001 also showed up in blood.

Amplification of TCR beta CDR3 regions was performed using RNA transcripts as template. TCR CDR3 regions were first amplified by RT-PCR with HTBI primers. TCRdb re-called the multiplex PCR reads through MiXCR, storing one row per CDR3 protein. There are roughly 660,000 distinct CDR3 sequences in the sample; 17% occur only once, and about 14% lies in the top ten. Germline V CDR1 and CDR2: MGHDK, SYGVNS. The CDR3 loop spans 15 amino acids. Trimming removed 1 base from V and 8 bases from J, with 14 bases in between. J is TRBJ1-4 and V is TRBV25-1, with a tentative D call TRBD1 (5 bases). This sequence originates from a man in his fifties or sixties with Graves' hyperthyroidism. Source material: blood. CDR3 loop: CASSEFPGGEEKLFF. DNA of the CDR3: TGTGCCAGCAGTGAATTTCCGGGGGGAGAAGAAAAACTGTTTTTT.